Sequencing of this T cell receptor beta chain was carried out in a study of blood T cell repertoires in COVID-19. Study summary: PBMCs, B-cell-depleted T cells, or T cells were the source of the cDNA or gDNA that made up the material.

Some clones are missing from TCRdb's copy, which holds only in-frame ones; the method was immunoSEQ multiplex PCR. The table has approximately 290,000 clones, around 82% seen once. Between the trimmed V and J ends, which lost 3 bases and 2 bases, there was a span of 9 bases. The germline gives CDR1 SGHRS, CDR2 YFSETQ. The CDR3 sequence is 14 residues long. The TCR originated in a person aged 70 to 79 with COVID-19, enrolled during active disease. What was sequenced was peripheral blood. The J gene is TRBJ1-3, the V gene TRBV5-1; possibly TRBD1 for D (6 bases). CDR3 coding DNA: TGCGCCAGCAGCTCCGGGACACCTGGAAACACCATATATTTT. This gives the protein CASSSGTPGNTIYF.